This T cell receptor (beta chain) was documented in a study of blood T cells in healthy people across ages (dated by TCRdb to the mid-2010s). Regarding the study in general: In model experiments, template switching captured about one uniquely barcoded TCR beta cDNA molecule for every two T cells. To track age-related changes in TCR beta repertoire diversity, the study relied on deep sequencing normalized with unique cDNA molecular identifiers. The donors were divided into four age groups: young (average roughly 17 years), middle-aged (roughly 40), aged (around 67) and long-lived (about 79). To avoid experimental bias, donors of different ages were distributed randomly across sequencing lanes. Two additional independent replicas of 1 million unique cDNA reads from the same blood draw were analyzed for two donors (one aged 18 to 29 and one aged 80 or older).

Preparation of the library involved 5' RACE. Instrument used: Illumina HiSeq 2500. A second PCR of roughly 6 to 12 cycles was performed with a sample-barcoded 5' primer and a J-beta primer mix. Each TCR beta cDNA molecule received a unique molecular identifier from a template-switch 5' adaptor carrying 12 random nucleotides. Each sample yielded at least 3 million CDR3-containing paired-end reads. First-strand cDNA was synthesized from all RNA with the Mint cDNA synthesis kit, primed by a TRBC-specific oligonucleotide. All cDNA was treated with uracil-DNA glycosylase and then went through a first 18-cycle PCR with the universal primers M1SS and BC2_uni_R. As for the original processing: Each sample was normalized by randomly selecting 1 million high-quality reads, each carrying a distinct molecular identifier. Reads with shared molecular identifiers were discarded instead of being binned into consensus sequences. CDR3 identification, clonotype clustering and error correction used MiTCR with a Q25 quality threshold and the strictest error-elimination algorithm. Lower-bound total TCR beta diversity was estimated with a nonparametric unseen species model using Euler transformation. The public reads were quality trimmed at Q25 with fastp and then assembled into clones with MiXCR by TCRdb, keeping productive beta chains. One record per CDR3 amino acid sequence lists the most common genes and DNA. None of the V and J calls come from the authors' own analysis; TCRdb made them. A total of roughly 1,700,000 distinct CDR3 sequences appear in this sample, roughly 27% of them only once. Approximately 7.7% of the sample goes to the ten largest clones.

Comment on this clonotype: Its binding antigen is unknown. Per-nucleotide qualities are absent, and no much larger clonotype sits a single base away.

The CDR3 numbers 14 residues from cysteine through phenylalanine. Of the read, only the CDR3 DNA is kept; its 42 bases are in frame from base 1. Compared with germline, V lacks 6 bases and J lacks 7 bases; bases without a gene match: 11. As encoded in the germline V gene, CDR1 is MNHEY while CDR2 is SVGAGI. The roughly 39 donors, aged about 6 to 100 years, were systemically healthy Caucasian individuals from Russia. Approximately 10 milliliters of peripheral blood were collected from each donor into EDTA-treated Vacutainer tubes. Ficoll-Paque density-gradient centrifugation was used to isolate PBMCs, with at least 6 million obtained per sample. Trizol reagent was used to extract total RNA from PBMCs, with at least 5.5 micrograms per sample. For every donor, flow cytometry on a PBMC aliquot measured the percentage of naive CD45RAhigh/CD27high T cells. Study-wide conclusions, independent of this receptor: Because profiling used bulk unsorted PBMCs, naive and antigen-experienced compartments could not be compared conclusively. Because donor CMV infection status was unknown, age-related changes in expanded clonotypes were potentially confounded. Observed TCR beta diversity per million T cells fell roughly linearly with age, and a significant reduction was already apparent by age around 44. The long-lived group showed more naive CD4+ T cells, fewer expanded clones and increased TCR diversity than the aged group, suggesting age selection. A strong correlation was found between observed TCR beta diversity and the percentage of naive T cells measured by flow cytometry. Estimates of total diversity based on one million sequenced T cells were considered lower bounds and underestimates.

The V and J genes are TRBV6-5 and TRBJ2-7; 8 bases in between match TRBD1. The source of this sequence is a woman aged 25 to 39 in good health. The sequenced sample was blood. The base sequence is TGTGCCAGCAGAATCGGACAGGGTTTGAGTGAGCAGTACTTC. The resulting protein is CASRIGQGLSEQYF.